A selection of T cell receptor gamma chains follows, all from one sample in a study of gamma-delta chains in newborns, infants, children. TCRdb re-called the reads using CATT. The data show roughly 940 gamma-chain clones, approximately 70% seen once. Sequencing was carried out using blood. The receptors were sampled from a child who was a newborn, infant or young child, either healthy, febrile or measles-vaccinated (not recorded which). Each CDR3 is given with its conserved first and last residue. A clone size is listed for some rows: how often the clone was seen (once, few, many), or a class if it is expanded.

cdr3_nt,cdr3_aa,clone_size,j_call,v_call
TGTGCCTTGTGGGAGGTGTATCGTGAGTTGGGCAAAAAAATCAAGGTATTT,CALWEVYRELGKKIKVF,NA,TRGJP,TRGV9
TGTGCCTTGTGGGAGGCCCACCAAGAGTTGGGCAAAAAAATCAAGGTATTT,CALWEAHQELGKKIKVF,NA,TRGJP,TRGV9
TGTGCCACCTGGGACAGCGGGGTGTATAAGAAACTCTTT,CATWDSGVYKKLF,few,TRGJ1/TRGJ2,TRGV3
TGTGCCTTGTGGGAGGTGGTAGAGTTGGGCAAAAAAATCAAGGTATTT,CALWEVVELGKKIKVF,NA,TRGJP,TRGV9
TGTGCCTTGTGGGAGGTGCAGTTGGGCAAAAAAATCAAGGTATTT,CALWEVQLGKKIKVF,large,TRGJP,TRGV9
TGTGCCACCTGGGATTATTATAAGAAACTCTTT,CATWDYYKKLF,few,TRGJ1/TRGJ2,TRGV4
TGTGCCTTGTGGGAGCCGTTACAAGAGTTGGGCAAAAAAATCAAGGTATTT,CALWEPLQELGKKIKVF,few,TRGJP,TRGV9
TGTGCCACCTGGGTCCATTATAAGAAACTCTTT,CATWVHYKKLF,few,TRGJ1/TRGJ2,TRGV5
TGTGCCTTGTGGGAGGCGAAGGAGTTGGGCAAAAAAATCAAGGTATTT,CALWEAKELGKKIKVF,few,TRGJP,TRGV9
TGTGCCACCTGGGACGGGAATTATTATAAGAAACTCTTT,CATWDGNYYKKLF,few,TRGJ1/TRGJ2,TRGV2
TGTGCCTTGTGGGAGGTGCACGGATCTGGAAATTATTATAAGAAACTCTTT,CALWEVHGSGNYYKKLF,few,TRGJ1/TRGJ2,TRGV9
TGTGCCTTGTGGGAGGTGGAGTTGGGCAAAAAAATCAAGGTATTT,CALWEVELGKKIKVF,large,TRGJP,TRGV9
TGTGCCTTGTGGGAGACCCAAGAGTTGGGCAAAAAAATCAAGGTATTT,CALWETQELGKKIKVF,NA,TRGJP,TRGV9
TGTGCCTTGTGGGGAACGCCCGATGAGTTGGGCAAAAAAATCAAGGTATTT,CALWGTPDELGKKIKVF,NA,TRGJP,TRGV9
TGTGCCACCTGGGACCCCTATTATAAGAAACTCTTT,CATWDPYYKKLF,NA,TRGJ1/TRGJ2,TRGV2
TGTGCCTTGTGGGAGGTGCAAGGTTATTATAAGAAACTCTTT,CALWEVQGYYKKLF,few,TRGJ1/TRGJ2,TRGV9
TGTGCCTTGTGGGAGGTGGACCGGTCGGGTTATAAGAAACTCTTT,CALWEVDRSGYKKLF,NA,TRGJ1/TRGJ2,TRGV9
TGTGCCACCTGGGACAGGCCGACCACTGGTTGGTTCAAGATATTT,CATWDRPTTGWFKIF,NA,TRGJP1,TRGV2
TGTGCCTTGTGGGAGGTGCAACACGAGTTGGGCAAAAAAATCAAGGTATTT,CALWEVQHELGKKIKVF,NA,TRGJP,TRGV9
TGTGCCTTGTGGGAGGCCAGGGAGTTGGGCAAAAAAATCAAGGTATTT,CALWEARELGKKIKVF,NA,TRGJP,TRGV9
TGTGCCACCTGGGATACCACTGGTTGGTTCAAGATATTT,CATWDTTGWFKIF,few,TRGJP1,TRGV4
TGTGCCTTGTGGGAGGTGCGAGAAGAGTTGGGCAAAAAAATCAAGGTATTT,CALWEVREELGKKIKVF,NA,TRGJP,TRGV9
TGTGCCACCTGGGACAGCCTAAACGGGCAAGAGTTGGGCAAAAAAATCAAGGTATTT,CATWDSLNGQELGKKIKVF,NA,TRGJP,TRGV5
TGTGCCTTGTGGGAGGGCAATAAGAAACTCTTT,CALWEGNKKLF,few,TRGJ1/TRGJ2,TRGV9
TGTGCCTTGTGGAAGGGGTTGGGCAAAAAAATCAAGGTATTT,CALWKGLGKKIKVF,NA,TRGJP,TRGV9
TGTGCCACCTGGGATGGGCAGTATAAGAAACTCTTT,CATWDGQYKKLF,few,TRGJ1/TRGJ2,TRGV4
TGTGCCTTGTGGGAGGTGCATCAAGAGTTGGGCAAAAAAATCAAGGTATTT,CALWEVHQELGKKIKVF,NA,TRGJP,TRGV9
TGTGCCTTGTGGGAGGCTTATTATAAGAAACTCTTT,CALWEAYYKKLF,few,TRGJ1/TRGJ2,TRGV9
TGTGCCTTGTGGGGACAAGAGTTGGGCAAAAAAATCAAGGTATTT,CALWGQELGKKIKVF,NA,TRGJP,TRGV9
TGTGCCACCTGGGACAGGCTTAGTAGTGATTGGATCAAGACGTTT,CATWDRLSSDWIKTF,NA,TRGJP2,TRGV5
TGTGCCACCTGGGATGGTTATAAGAAACTCTTT,CATWDGYKKLF,few,TRGJ1/TRGJ2,TRGV4
TGTGCCTTGTGGGAACGTCAAGAGTTGGGCAAAAAAATCAAGGTATTT,CALWERQELGKKIKVF,NA,TRGJP,TRGV9
TGTGCCACCTGGGAGGGGGCGCGGTATAAGAAACTCTTT,CATWEGARYKKLF,NA,TRGJ1/TRGJ2,TRGV4
TGTGCCTTGTGGGACTACCAAGAGTTGGGCAAAAAAATCAAGGTATTT,CALWDYQELGKKIKVF,NA,TRGJP,TRGV9
TGTGCCTTGTGGGAGGTGCGAGAGGGCAAAAAAATCAAGGTATTT,CALWEVREGKKIKVF,few,TRGJP,TRGV9
TGTGCCTTGTGGGAGGTGAATTATTATAAGAAACTCTTT,CALWEVNYYKKLF,NA,TRGJ1/TRGJ2,TRGV9
TGTGCCACCTGGGGGATTAATTATAAGAAACTCTTT,CATWGINYKKLF,NA,TRGJ1/TRGJ2,TRGV4
TGTGCCTTGTGGGAGGGGGCAGAGTTGGGCAAAAAAATCAAGGTATTT,CALWEGAELGKKIKVF,few,TRGJP,TRGV9
TGTGCCTTGTGGGAGCCGCAAGAGTTGGGCAAAAAAATCAAGGTATTT,CALWEPQELGKKIKVF,few,TRGJP,TRGV9
TGTGCCTTGTGGGAGGAAGAGTTGGGCAAAAAAATCAAGGTATTT,CALWEEELGKKIKVF,large,TRGJP,TRGV9
TGTGCCACCTGGGACAGACGGAATTATTATAAGAAACTCTTT,CATWDRRNYYKKLF,NA,TRGJ1/TRGJ2,TRGV3
TGTGCCTTGTGGGAGGTGCGAGAGTTGGGCAAAAAAATCAAGGTATTT,CALWEVRELGKKIKVF,hyperexpanded,TRGJP,TRGV9
TGTGCCACCTGGCGTAGTAGTGATTGGATCAAGACGTTT,CATWRSSDWIKTF,few,TRGJP2,TRGV4